This T cell receptor beta chain was recorded in a study of CD8+CD57+ T cells in acquired aplastic anemia. Notes on this clonotype: Its target is unknown. A much larger clone differs by one base, so this may be a read error.

The CDR3 contains 18 residues. Germline lookup yields CDR1 SGHTA and CDR2 FQGTGA. General study points: There were twenty-nine CD8+ CDR3 sequences that occurred in both patients and controls.

Profiling of TCR beta VDJ combinations and CDR3 sequences used genomic DNA as template. A single record per CDR3 protein comes from TCRdb applying MiXCR to the reads. The table has 200,000 or so distinct CDR3 sequences, approximately 48% seen once. Previously, flow cytometry had revealed CD8+CD57+ cell expansion in the patients chosen for sequencing. Blood sampling was performed on the patients, and none of them had received therapy by then. Sequenced material: sorted CD4+, CD8+, or CD8+CD57+ T cells (not recorded which) from PBMCs. The V gene is TRBV7-3, the J gene TRBJ2-3; 8 nucleotides align to TRBD2. The origin of this receptor is a human donor with aplastic anemia. CDR3 DNA sequence: TGTGCCAGCGGCTTAAGGCCTCGCGGGAGGACTCAGGGGGATACGCAGTATTTT. Translating gives CASGLRPRGRTQGDTQYF. Complete variable domain (other parts from reference TRBV7-3 and TRBJ2-3): GAGVSQTPSNKVTEKGKYVELRCDPISGHTALYWYRQSLGQGPEFLIYFQGTGAADDSGLPNDRFFAVRPEGSVSTLKIQRTERGDSAVYLCASGLRPRGRTQGDTQYFGPGTRLTVL.